The clone carrying this T cell receptor (beta chain) was counted a few times. Its antigen is still unknown. Bulk libraries came from a prior protocol with listed TCR primers. TCRdb fed the PCR reads into MiXCR, producing one record per CDR3 protein. Of around 480,000 distinct CDR3 sequences in the sample, about 26% were seen once. The data were obtained in a study of molecular identifiers for immune sequencing clone quantification. Across the study: In replicates, RNA from roughly 21,000 or 96,000 naive CD8 cells was divided five ways and four parts were sequenced.

Germline V lookup: CDR1 ENHRY, CDR2 SYGVKD. V lost 4 bases and J 0 bases, leaving 13 bases between the germline ends. The CDR3 is made up of 15 amino acids. General observations from the study: With a barcode shared among identical TCR molecules, highly expanded clone sizes could be underestimated.

Sorted cell numbers of roughly 17,000 to 1,000,000, with 10%, 30% or 50% RNA, served as input for naive CD8 libraries. The chain employs TRBV10-3 and TRBJ2-7; TRBD1 is a possible D gene (5 bases). Sequenced: naive CD8+ T cells from blood, with Jurkat cell RNA spiked in. Subset defined: FACS-sorted CD8+CD4-CCR7+CD45RA+ naive T cells. The sequence was obtained from a human donor in good health. Some libraries in this study had Jurkat cell RNA spiked in. CDR3: CAISGQSQSSYEQYF. The CDR3 DNA reads TGTGCCATCAGTGGACAGAGTCAGAGCTCCTACGAGCAGTACTTC.